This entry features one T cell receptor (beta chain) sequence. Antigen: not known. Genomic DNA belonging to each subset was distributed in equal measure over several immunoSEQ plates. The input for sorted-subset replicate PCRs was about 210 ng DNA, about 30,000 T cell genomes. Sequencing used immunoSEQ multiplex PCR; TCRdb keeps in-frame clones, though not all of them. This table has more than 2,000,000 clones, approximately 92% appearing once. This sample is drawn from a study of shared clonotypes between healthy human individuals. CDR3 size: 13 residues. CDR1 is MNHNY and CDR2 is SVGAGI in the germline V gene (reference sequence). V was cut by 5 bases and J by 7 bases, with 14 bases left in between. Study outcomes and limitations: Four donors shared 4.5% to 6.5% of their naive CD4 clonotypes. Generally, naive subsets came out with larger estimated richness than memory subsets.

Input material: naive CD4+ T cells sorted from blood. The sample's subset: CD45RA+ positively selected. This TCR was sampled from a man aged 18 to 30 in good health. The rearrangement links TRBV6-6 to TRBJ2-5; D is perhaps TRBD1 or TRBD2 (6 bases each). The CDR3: CASSKTRGATQYF. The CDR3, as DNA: TGTGCCAGCAGTAAGACGAGGGGGGCGACCCAGTACTTC.